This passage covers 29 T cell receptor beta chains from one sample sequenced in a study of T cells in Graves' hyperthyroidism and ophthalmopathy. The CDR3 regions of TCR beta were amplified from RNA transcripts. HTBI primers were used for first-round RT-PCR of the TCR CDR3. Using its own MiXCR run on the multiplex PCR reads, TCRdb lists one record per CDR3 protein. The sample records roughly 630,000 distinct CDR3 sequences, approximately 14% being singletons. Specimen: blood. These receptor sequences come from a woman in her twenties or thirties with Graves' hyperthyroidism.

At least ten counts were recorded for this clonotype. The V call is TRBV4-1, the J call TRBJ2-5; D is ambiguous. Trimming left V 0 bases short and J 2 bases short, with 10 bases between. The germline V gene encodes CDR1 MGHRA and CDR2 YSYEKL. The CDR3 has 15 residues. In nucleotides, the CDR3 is TGCGCCAGCAGCCAAGATCTGCGGCAACAAGAGACCCAGTACTTC. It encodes CASSQDLRQQETQYF.

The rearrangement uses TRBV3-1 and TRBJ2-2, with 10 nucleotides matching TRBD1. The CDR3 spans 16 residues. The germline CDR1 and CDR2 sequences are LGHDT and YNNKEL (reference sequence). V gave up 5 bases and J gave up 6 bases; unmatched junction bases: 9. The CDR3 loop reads CASSIRDRGEAGELFF. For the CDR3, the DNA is TGTGCCAGCAGCATCCGGGACAGGGGTGAGGCCGGGGAGCTGTTTTTT.

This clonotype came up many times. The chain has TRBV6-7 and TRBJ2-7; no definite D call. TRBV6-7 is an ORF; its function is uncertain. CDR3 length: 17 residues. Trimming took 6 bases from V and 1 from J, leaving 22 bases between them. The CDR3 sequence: CASSPYGPPGRSYEQYF. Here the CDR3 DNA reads TGTGCCAGCAGCCCCTACGGCCCCCCGGGTAGATCCTACGAGCAGTACTTC.

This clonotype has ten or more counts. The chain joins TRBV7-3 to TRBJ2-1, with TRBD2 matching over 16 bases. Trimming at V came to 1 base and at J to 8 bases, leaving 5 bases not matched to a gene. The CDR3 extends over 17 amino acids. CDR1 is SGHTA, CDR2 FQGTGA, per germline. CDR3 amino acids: CASSLRGLAGGPHEQFF. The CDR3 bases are TGTGCCAGCAGCTTAAGGGGACTAGCGGGAGGGCCGCATGAGCAGTTCTTC.

The CDR3 protein is CASSAEIGQEEQYF. The CDR3 DNA sequence: TGTGCCAGCAGCGCGGAAATAGGGCAGGAAGAGCAGTACTTC. The V gene is TRBV5-5, the J gene TRBJ2-7; D call uncertain. Germline-derived CDR1 and CDR2 are SGHKS and YYEKEE (reference sequence). The CDR3 has 14 residues. V dropped 4 bases and J dropped 7 bases, with 18 bases sitting between them.

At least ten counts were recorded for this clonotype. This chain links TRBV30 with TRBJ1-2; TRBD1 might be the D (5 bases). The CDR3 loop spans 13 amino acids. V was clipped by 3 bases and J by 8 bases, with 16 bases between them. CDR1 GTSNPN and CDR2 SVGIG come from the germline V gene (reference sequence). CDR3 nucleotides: TGTGCCTGGAGAGATCTCAGGGCTTACGGCTACACCTTC. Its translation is CAWRDLRAYGYTF.

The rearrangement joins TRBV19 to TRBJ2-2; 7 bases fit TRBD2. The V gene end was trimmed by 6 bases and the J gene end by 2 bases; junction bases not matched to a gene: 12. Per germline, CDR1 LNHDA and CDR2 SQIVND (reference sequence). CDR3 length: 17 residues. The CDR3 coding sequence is TGTGCCAGTAGCCCCTGGCGACTAGCAACCAACACCGGGGAGCTGTTTTTT. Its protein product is CASSPWRLATNTGELFF.

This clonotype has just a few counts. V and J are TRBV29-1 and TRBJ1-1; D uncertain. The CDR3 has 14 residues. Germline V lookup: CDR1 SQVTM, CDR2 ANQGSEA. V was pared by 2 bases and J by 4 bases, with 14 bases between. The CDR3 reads CSVERLGLGTEAFF. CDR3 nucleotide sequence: TGCAGCGTTGAAAGATTGGGCCTGGGCACTGAAGCTTTCTTT.

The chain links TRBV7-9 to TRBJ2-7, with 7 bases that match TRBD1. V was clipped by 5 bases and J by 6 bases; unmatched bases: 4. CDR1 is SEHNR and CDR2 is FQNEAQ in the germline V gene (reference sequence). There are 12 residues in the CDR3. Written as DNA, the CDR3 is TGTGCCAGCAGCGTCCCAGGGGGCGAGCAGTACTTC. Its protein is CASSVPGGEQYF.

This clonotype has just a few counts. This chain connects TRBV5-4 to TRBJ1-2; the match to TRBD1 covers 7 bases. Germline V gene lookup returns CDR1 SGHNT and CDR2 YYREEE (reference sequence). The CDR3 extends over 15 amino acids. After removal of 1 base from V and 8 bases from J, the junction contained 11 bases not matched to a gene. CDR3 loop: CASSLRTGRGPGYTF. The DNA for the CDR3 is TGTGCCAGCAGCTTGAGGACAGGCCGAGGCCCCGGCTACACCTTC.

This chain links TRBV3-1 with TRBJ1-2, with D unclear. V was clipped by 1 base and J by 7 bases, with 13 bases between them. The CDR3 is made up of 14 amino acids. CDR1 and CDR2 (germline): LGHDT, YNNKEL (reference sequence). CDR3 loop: CASSQVAQEAGYTF. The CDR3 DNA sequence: TGTGCCAGCAGCCAAGTAGCCCAGGAGGCTGGCTACACCTTC.

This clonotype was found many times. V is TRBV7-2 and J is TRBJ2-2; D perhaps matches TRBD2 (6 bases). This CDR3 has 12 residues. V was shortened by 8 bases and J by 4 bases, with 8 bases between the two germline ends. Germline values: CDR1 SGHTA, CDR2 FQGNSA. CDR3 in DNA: TGTGCCAGCTCTAGCGCCACCGGGGAGCTGTTTTTT. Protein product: CASSSATGELFF.

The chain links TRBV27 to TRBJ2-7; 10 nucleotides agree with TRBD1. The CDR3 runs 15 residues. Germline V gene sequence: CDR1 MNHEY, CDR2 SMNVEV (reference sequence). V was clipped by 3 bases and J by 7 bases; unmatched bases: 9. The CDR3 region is CASSFAGQGIVEQYF. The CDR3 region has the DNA TGTGCCAGCAGTTTCGCGGGACAGGGGATAGTAGAGCAGTACTTC.

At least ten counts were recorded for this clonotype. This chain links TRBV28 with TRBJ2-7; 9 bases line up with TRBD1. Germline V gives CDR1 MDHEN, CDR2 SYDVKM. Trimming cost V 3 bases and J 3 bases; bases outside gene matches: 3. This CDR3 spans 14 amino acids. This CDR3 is CASSFRDRDYEQYF. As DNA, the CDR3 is TGTGCCAGCAGTTTTCGGGACAGGGACTACGAGCAGTACTTC.

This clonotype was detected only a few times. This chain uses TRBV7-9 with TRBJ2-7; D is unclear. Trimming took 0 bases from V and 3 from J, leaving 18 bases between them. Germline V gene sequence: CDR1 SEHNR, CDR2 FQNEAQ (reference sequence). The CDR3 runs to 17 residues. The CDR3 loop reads CASSLALRSTQDYEQYF. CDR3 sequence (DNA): TGTGCCAGCAGCTTAGCCCTTAGGAGTACCCAAGACTACGAGCAGTACTTC.

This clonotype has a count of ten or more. This CDR3 is CASSLTQGAVGKLFF. CDR3 sequence (DNA): TGTGCCAGCAGCTTAACACAGGGGGCTGTGGGAAAACTGTTTTTT. This chain connects TRBV7-2 to TRBJ1-4; 9 nucleotides align to TRBD1. The CDR3 totals 15 residues. From germline, CDR1 is SGHTA and CDR2 FQGNSA. V was clipped by 2 bases and J by 10 bases; unmatched bases: 8.

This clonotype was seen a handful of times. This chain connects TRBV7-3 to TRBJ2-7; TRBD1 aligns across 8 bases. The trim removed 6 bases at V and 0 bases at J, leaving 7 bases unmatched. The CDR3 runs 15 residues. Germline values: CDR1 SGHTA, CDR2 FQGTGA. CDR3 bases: TGTGCCAGCAGTTCGAAACAGGGGGTCTCCTACGAGCAGTACTTC. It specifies CASSSKQGVSYEQYF.

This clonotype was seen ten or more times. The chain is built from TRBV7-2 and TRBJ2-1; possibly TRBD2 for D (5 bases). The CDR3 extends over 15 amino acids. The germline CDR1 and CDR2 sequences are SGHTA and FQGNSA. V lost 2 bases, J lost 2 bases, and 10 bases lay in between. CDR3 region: CASSLSGSTYNEQFF. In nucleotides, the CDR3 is TGTGCCAGCAGCTTATCGGGGAGTACCTACAATGAGCAGTTCTTC.

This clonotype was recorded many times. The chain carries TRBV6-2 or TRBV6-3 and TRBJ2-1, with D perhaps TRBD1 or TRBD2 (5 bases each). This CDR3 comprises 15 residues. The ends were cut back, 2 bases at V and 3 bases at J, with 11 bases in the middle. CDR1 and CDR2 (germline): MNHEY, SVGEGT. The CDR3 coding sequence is TGTGCCAGCAGTTACGGGGAGAGGGGCTACAATGAGCAGTTCTTC. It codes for CASSYGERGYNEQFF.

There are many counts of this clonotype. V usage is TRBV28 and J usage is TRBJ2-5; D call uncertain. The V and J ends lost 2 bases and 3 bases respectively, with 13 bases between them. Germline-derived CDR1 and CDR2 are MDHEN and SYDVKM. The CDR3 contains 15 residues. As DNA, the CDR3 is TGTGCCAGCAGTTTAGTGGCATTGGGCAAAGAGACCCAGTACTTC. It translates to CASSLVALGKETQYF.

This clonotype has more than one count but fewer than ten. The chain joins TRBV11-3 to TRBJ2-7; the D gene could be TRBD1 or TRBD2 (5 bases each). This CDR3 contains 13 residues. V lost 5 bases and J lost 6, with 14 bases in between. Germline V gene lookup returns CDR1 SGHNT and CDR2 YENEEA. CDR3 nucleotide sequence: TGTGCCAGCAGCCGGGTGGTTGGGGGCGAGCAGTACTTC. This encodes CASSRVVGGEQYF.

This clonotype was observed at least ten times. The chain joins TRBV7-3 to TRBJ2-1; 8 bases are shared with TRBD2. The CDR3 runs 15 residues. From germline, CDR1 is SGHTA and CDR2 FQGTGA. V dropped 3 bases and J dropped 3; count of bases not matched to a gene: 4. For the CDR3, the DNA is TGTGCCAGCAGCTTGGGAGCGGGAGTCTACAATGAGCAGTTCTTC. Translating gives CASSLGAGVYNEQFF.

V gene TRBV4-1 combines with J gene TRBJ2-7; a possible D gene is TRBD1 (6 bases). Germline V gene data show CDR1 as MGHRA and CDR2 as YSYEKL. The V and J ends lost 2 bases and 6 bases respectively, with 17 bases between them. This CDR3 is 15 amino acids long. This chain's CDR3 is CASSQLRDTGTEQYF. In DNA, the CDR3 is TGCGCCAGCAGCCAACTCCGGGACACTGGAACCGAGCAGTACTTC.

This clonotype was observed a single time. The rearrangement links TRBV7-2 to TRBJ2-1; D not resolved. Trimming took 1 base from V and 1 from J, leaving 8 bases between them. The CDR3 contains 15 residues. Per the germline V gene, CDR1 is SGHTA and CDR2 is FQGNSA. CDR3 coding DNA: TGTGCCAGCAGCTTAGTGTGGGGTTCCTACAATGAGCAGTTCTTC. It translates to CASSLVWGSYNEQFF.

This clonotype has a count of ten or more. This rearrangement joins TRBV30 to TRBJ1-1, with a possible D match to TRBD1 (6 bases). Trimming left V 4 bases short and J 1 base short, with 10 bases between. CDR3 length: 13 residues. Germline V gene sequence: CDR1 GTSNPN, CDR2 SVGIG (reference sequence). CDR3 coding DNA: TGTGCCTGGAACATGGACAGGAACACTGAAGCTTTCTTT. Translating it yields CAWNMDRNTEAFF.

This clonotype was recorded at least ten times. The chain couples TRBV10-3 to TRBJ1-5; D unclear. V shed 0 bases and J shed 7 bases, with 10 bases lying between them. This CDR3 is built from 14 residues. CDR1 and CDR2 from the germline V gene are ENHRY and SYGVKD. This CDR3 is CAISESPGKQPQHF. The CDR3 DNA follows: TGTGCCATCAGTGAGTCCCCAGGTAAACAGCCCCAGCATTTT.

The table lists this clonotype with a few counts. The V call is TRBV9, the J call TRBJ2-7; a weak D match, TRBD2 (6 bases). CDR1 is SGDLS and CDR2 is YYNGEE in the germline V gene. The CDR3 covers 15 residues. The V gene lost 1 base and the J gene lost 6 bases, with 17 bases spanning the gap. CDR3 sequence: CASSVSGLAPSEQYF. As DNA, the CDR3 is TGTGCCAGCAGCGTATCCGGTCTAGCGCCCAGCGAGCAGTACTTC.

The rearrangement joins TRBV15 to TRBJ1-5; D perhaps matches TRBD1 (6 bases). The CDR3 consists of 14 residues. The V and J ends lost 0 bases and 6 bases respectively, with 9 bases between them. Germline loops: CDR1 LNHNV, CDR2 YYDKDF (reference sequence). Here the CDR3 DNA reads TGTGCCACCAGCAGAGAGACAGGCGGTCAGCCCCAGCATTTT. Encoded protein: CATSRETGGQPQHF.

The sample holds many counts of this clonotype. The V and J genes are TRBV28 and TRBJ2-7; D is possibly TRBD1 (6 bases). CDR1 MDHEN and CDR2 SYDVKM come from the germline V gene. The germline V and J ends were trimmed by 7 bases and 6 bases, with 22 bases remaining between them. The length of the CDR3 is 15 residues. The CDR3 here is CASTPTGTMESEQYF. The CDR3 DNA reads TGTGCCAGCACCCCAACCGGGACAATGGAGTCCGAGCAGTACTTC.